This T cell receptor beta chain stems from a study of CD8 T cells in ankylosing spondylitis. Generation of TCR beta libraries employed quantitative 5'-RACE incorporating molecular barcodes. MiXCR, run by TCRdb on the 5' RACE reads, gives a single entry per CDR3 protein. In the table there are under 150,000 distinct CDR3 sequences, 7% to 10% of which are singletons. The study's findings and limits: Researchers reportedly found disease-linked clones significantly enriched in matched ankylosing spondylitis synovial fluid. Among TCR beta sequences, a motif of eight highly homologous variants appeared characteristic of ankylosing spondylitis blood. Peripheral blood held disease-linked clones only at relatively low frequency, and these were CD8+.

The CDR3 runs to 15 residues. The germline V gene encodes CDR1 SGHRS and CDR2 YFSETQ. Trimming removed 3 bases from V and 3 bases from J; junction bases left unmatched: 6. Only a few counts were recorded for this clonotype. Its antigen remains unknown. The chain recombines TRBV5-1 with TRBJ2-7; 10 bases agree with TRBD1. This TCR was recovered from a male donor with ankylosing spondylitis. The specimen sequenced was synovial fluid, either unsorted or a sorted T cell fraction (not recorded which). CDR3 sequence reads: CASSWGTGALYEQYF. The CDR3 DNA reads TGCGCCAGCAGCTGGGGGACAGGGGCGCTCTACGAGCAGTACTTC. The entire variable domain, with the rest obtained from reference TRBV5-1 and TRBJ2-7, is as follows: KAGVTQTPRYLIKTRGQQVTLSCSPISGHRSVSWYQQTPGQGLQFLFEYFSETQRNKGNFPGRFSGRQFSNSRSEMNVSTLELGDSALYLCASSWGTGALYEQYFGPGTRLTVT.